This TCR beta chain was retrieved from a study of T-cell reconstitution after alpha-beta-depleted transplantation in children (TCRdb year 2016). General notes on the study: T-cell immune reconstitution after TCRalphabeta/CD19-depleted allogeneic hematopoietic cell transplantation in children was quantitatively tracked in the study by means of TCR repertoire profiling.

This clonotype was detected ten times or more. Its antigen specificity is not known. No qualities accompany the bases; no much larger clone lies one base away. Libraries were prepared through PCR. Instrument used: Illumina HiSeq 2500. TCR library preparation used molecular barcoding, with unique molecular identifiers applied to normalize quantification of the TCRbeta repertoire. TCRdb reprocessing: public reads trimmed at Q25 with fastp, clones called with MiXCR, in-frame beta chains kept. Rows matching on CDR3 protein sequence are summarized as one entry with the most common DNA and genes. The sample table holds approximately 200,000 distinct CDR3 sequences, of which roughly 15% were seen once. The top ten clonotypes cover roughly 13% of the sample. Including cysteine and phenylalanine, the CDR3 has 14 amino acids. Only the CDR3 DNA stays, 42 bases, in frame from base 1. In the germline V gene, CDR1 corresponds to SGHRS and CDR2 to YFSETQ. The V and J ends are trimmed by 4 bases and 0 bases, leaving 10 bases between them.

This receptor chain uses TRBV5-1 and TRBJ1-1; no D gene is confidently identified. The sequencing used PBMCs from the stem cell graft donor, collected from the stem cell graft. The source of this sequence is a human donor who donated a stem cell graft to a child with acute lymphoblastic leukemia. CDR3 loop: CASSPRGLNTEAFF. At the DNA level, the sequence is TGCGCCAGCAGCCCACGGGGTCTGAACACTGAAGCTTTCTTT. Reference TRBV5-1 and TRBJ1-1 proteins supply the regions before and after the CDR3; the full variable domain is: KAGVTQTPRYLIKTRGQQVTLSCSPISGHRSVSWYQQTPGQGLQFLFEYFSETQRNKGNFPGRFSGRQFSNSRSEMNVSTLELGDSALYLCASSPRGLNTEAFFGQGTRLTVV.